The 4 T cell receptor beta chains below were found in one sample sequenced in a study of technical replicates of blood from a few donors. Repertoires were generated with immunoSEQ multiplex PCR, while TCRdb's copy carries only in-frame clones and drops some. The sample carries about 63,000 clones, 70% to 90% recorded once. Material: PBMCs. All receptors derive from a human donor in good health. Some clones in this sample may be carry-over from other donors' samples.

The chain links TRBV5-1 to TRBJ2-5; 9 bases line up with TRBD2. Per the germline V gene, CDR1 is SGHRS and CDR2 is YFSETQ. The ends lost 7 bases at V and 4 bases at J; junction bases unmatched: 11. The CDR3 loop spans 15 amino acids. The CDR3 is CASGSGGRARETQYF. The CDR3, as DNA: TGCGCCAGCGGTTCGGGCGGGAGGGCCAGAGAGACCCAGTACTTC.

This clone was detected a few times. The V gene is TRBV30, the J gene TRBJ1-6; weak D call: TRBD1 (5 bases). There are 14 residues in the CDR3. Germline V gene lookup returns CDR1 GTSNPN and CDR2 SVGIG (reference sequence). Deletions cut 5 bases from V and 6 bases from J, with 14 bases between. The CDR3 bases are TGTGCCTGGGGACGGGGGGGGAGTAATTCACCCCTCCACTTT. This translates into CAWGRGGSNSPLHF.

This chain connects TRBV5-5 to TRBJ1-5; 8 bases match TRBD1. Looked up from germline, CDR1 is SGHKS and CDR2 is YYEKEE (reference sequence). CDR3 size: 17 residues. Trimming took 4 bases from V and 3 from J; bases not matched to a gene: 12. CDR3 bases: TGTGCCAGCAGCCCTACACCGACAGGGGTTTCCAATCAGCCCCAGCATTTT. This encodes CASSPTPTGVSNQPQHF.

The chain combines TRBV5-4 with TRBJ2-5; 10 positions agree with TRBD1. In germline, CDR1 is SGHNT, CDR2 YYREEE (reference sequence). This CDR3 has 15 residues. V shed 4 bases and J 0 bases; nucleotides not matched to a gene: 3. The CDR3 spells CASSAGQGDQETQYF. CDR3 in DNA: TGTGCCAGCAGCGCCGGACAGGGGGACCAAGAGACCCAGTACTTC.